This is a list of T cell receptor beta chains from one sample in a study of cytomegalovirus exposure and HLA in healthy donors. This table comes from immunoSEQ multiplex PCR, and its TCRdb copy is limited to in-frame clones, with some not included. The sample records 200,000 to 250,000 clones, 85% to 90% being singletons. The sequencing input was PBMCs. These receptors all stem from a human donor in good health. CDR3s include the opening cysteine and the closing phenylalanine or tryptophan. A D gene is named only where the DNA matches it firmly. The listing skips clone size in some rows; elsewhere it reads once, few, many or a size class.

size: -
V: TRBV10-3
J: TRBJ1-2
D: -
CDR3: CAISEPFRQGGYGYTF
DNA: TGTGCCATCAGTGAGCCGTTCAGGCAGGGTGGCTATGGCTACACCTTC

size: -
V: TRBV4-1
J: TRBJ1-5
D: TRBD1
CDR3: CASSSGQGAGQPQHF
DNA: TGCGCCAGCAGCTCAGGACAGGGGGCTGGTCAGCCCCAGCATTTT

size: once
V: TRBV20-1
J: TRBJ2-3
D: -
CDR3: CSAIVADTQYF
DNA: TGCAGTGCTATAGTTGCAGATACGCAGTATTTT

size: -
V: TRBV4-2
J: TRBJ2-7
D: TRBD1
CDR3: CASSQRTGVYEQYF
DNA: TGTGCCAGCAGCCAGAGGACAGGGGTCTACGAGCAGTACTTC

size: -
V: TRBV19
J: TRBJ2-5
D: -
CDR3: CASSISKAAQGRKTQYF
DNA: TGTGCCAGTAGTATTTCGAAAGCGGCCCAGGGGAGAAAGACCCAGTACTTC

size: -
V: TRBV7-2
J: TRBJ2-7
D: TRBD2
CDR3: CASSAGLAGVYEQYF
DNA: TGTGCCAGCAGCGCAGGACTAGCGGGAGTATACGAGCAGTACTTC

size: -
V: TRBV19
J: TRBJ1-1
D: TRBD1
CDR3: CASSPQGTGRNTEAFF
DNA: TGTGCCAGTAGTCCCCAGGGGACAGGGAGGAACACTGAAGCTTTCTTT

size: -
V: TRBV7-8
J: TRBJ2-3
D: TRBD2
CDR3: CASSPLAGVVADTQYF
DNA: TGTGCCAGCAGCCCCTTAGCGGGAGTGGTAGCAGATACGCAGTATTTT

size: -
V: TRBV5-8
J: TRBJ1-4
D: -
CDR3: CASSDGQPASVKLFF
DNA: TGTGCCAGCAGCGACGGACAGCCAGCGTCTGTAAAACTGTTTTTT

size: -
V: TRBV5-6
J: TRBJ2-7
D: -
CDR3: CASRRVGAESYEQYF
DNA: TGTGCCAGCAGACGGGTGGGGGCGGAATCCTACGAGCAGTACTTC

size: once
V: TRBV6-6
J: TRBJ1-5
D: -
CDR3: CASSYGTPYSNQPQHF
DNA: TGTGCCAGCAGTTACGGGACACCTTATAGCAATCAGCCCCAGCATTTT

size: -
V: TRBV2
J: TRBJ2-1
D: -
CDR3: CASAATPLPSYNEQFF
DNA: TGTGCCAGCGCGGCGACCCCACTCCCCTCCTACAATGAGCAGTTCTTC

size: -
V: TRBV6-5
J: TRBJ2-7
D: -
CDR3: CASRAPSTNEQYF
DNA: TGTGCCAGCAGGGCCCCGTCGACTAACGAGCAGTACTTC

size: few
V: TRBV6-1
J: TRBJ2-2
D: -
CDR3: CASREGPNTGELFF
DNA: TGTGCCAGCAGGGAGGGGCCGAACACCGGGGAGCTGTTTTTT

size: once
V: TRBV5-5
J: TRBJ2-3
D: TRBD1
CDR3: CASSLGTGGNTDTQYF
DNA: TGTGCCAGCAGCTTAGGGACAGGGGGCAACACAGATACGCAGTATTTT

size: -
V: TRBV5-1
J: TRBJ2-1
D: -
CDR3: CASSLGGSYNEQFF
DNA: TGCGCCAGCAGCTTGGGCGGCTCCTACAATGAGCAGTTCTTC

size: -
V: TRBV7-8
J: TRBJ2-7
D: TRBD2
CDR3: CASSSRLAGMGEQYF
DNA: TGTGCCAGCAGCTCCCGATTAGCGGGGATGGGCGAGCAGTACTTC

size: -
V: TRBV7-9
J: TRBJ2-5
D: -
CDR3: CASSIGLTEAETQYF
DNA: TGTGCCAGCAGCATTGGACTTACGGAGGCGGAGACCCAGTACTTC

size: -
V: TRBV19
J: TRBJ1-5
D: -
CDR3: CASRPGISNQPQHF
DNA: TGTGCCAGTAGACCGGGAATTAGCAATCAGCCCCAGCATTTT

size: -
V: TRBV19
J: TRBJ2-3
D: -
CDR3: CASLQGRSATDTQYF
DNA: TGTGCCAGTCTTCAAGGCAGGTCGGCGACAGATACGCAGTATTTT

size: once
V: TRBV28
J: TRBJ2-7
D: TRBD1
CDR3: CASLSGGQGAREQYF
DNA: TGTGCCAGCCTGTCAGGGGGACAGGGGGCGCGCGAGCAGTACTTC

size: few
V: TRBV11-2
J: TRBJ1-2
D: -
CDR3: CASSSRAGGYTF
DNA: TGTGCCAGCAGCTCCAGGGCGGGGGGCTACACCTTC

size: -
V: TRBV6-5
J: TRBJ1-4
D: TRBD1
CDR3: CASAQQGGNEKLFF
DNA: TGTGCCAGCGCTCAACAGGGGGGTAATGAAAAACTGTTTTTT

size: -
V: TRBV7-9
J: TRBJ2-7
D: TRBD1
CDR3: CASSTQDREYEQYF
DNA: TGTGCCAGCAGCACCCAGGACAGGGAATACGAGCAGTACTTC

size: once
V: TRBV5-4
J: TRBJ2-3
D: TRBD2
CDR3: CASSAAPSGSGTDTQYF
DNA: TGTGCCAGCAGCGCCGCCCCTAGCGGGTCGGGGACAGATACGCAGTATTTT

size: -
V: TRBV19
J: TRBJ1-5
D: -
CDR3: CASSQGQPQHF
DNA: TGTGCCAGTAGTCAGGGACAGCCCCAGCATTTT

size: -
V: TRBV7-3
J: TRBJ2-7
D: -
CDR3: CASSPRAGEQYF
DNA: TGTGCCAGCAGCCCCCGCGCGGGGGAGCAGTACTTC

size: -
V: TRBV7-9
J: TRBJ1-6
D: -
CDR3: CASTGHGSNSPLHF
DNA: TGTGCCAGTACGGGACACGGATCGAATTCACCCCTCCACTTT

size: once
V: TRBV6-1
J: TRBJ1-1
D: -
CDR3: CASSLKFVTEAFF
DNA: TGTGCCAGCAGTCTTAAATTCGTCACTGAAGCTTTCTTT

size: -
V: TRBV6-5
J: TRBJ1-2
D: TRBD1
CDR3: CASSYGTRGQGYGYTF
DNA: TGTGCCAGCAGTTACGGAACGCGAGGACAGGGGTATGGCTACACCTTC

size: -
V: TRBV5-1
J: TRBJ2-3
D: -
CDR3: CASSLGQAIKDTQYF
DNA: TGCGCCAGCAGCTTGGGACAGGCGATTAAGGATACGCAGTATTTT

size: -
V: TRBV15
J: TRBJ2-1
D: -
CDR3: CATSTQPVRGNEQFF
DNA: TGTGCCACCAGCACCCAGCCCGTTAGGGGGAATGAGCAGTTCTTC

size: -
V: TRBV6-5
J: TRBJ2-7
D: -
CDR3: CASSLKLSHEQYF
DNA: TGTGCCAGCAGCCTTAAACTAAGCCACGAGCAGTACTTC

size: -
V: TRBV5-4
J: TRBJ2-3
D: TRBD2
CDR3: CASRTSGSRNTQYF
DNA: TGTGCCAGCAGAACTAGCGGGAGTCGAAATACGCAGTATTTT

size: -
V: TRBV7-9
J: TRBJ2-4
D: TRBD2
CDR3: CASSLFSAGRDIQYF
DNA: TGTGCCAGCAGCTTATTTTCTGCGGGGAGGGACATTCAGTACTTC

size: once
V: TRBV18
J: TRBJ2-5
D: -
CDR3: CASSPRGETQYF
DNA: TGTGCCAGCTCCCCAAGGGGTGAGACCCAGTACTTC

size: -
V: TRBV27
J: TRBJ2-2
D: -
CDR3: CATGLGGLNTGELFF
DNA: TGTGCCACCGGCCTGGGGGGGCTTAACACCGGGGAGCTGTTTTTT

size: -
V: TRBV9
J: TRBJ2-7
D: -
CDR3: CASSVESGATYEQYF
DNA: TGTGCCAGCAGCGTAGAGTCAGGGGCAACCTACGAGCAGTACTTC

size: -
V: TRBV2
J: TRBJ2-1
D: TRBD2
CDR3: CASSGPSGSWNEQFF
DNA: TGTGCCAGCAGTGGACCTAGCGGGAGTTGGAATGAGCAGTTCTTC

size: -
V: TRBV2
J: TRBJ2-1
D: -
CDR3: CASSVTGYNEQFF
DNA: TGTGCCAGCAGCGTCACAGGCTACAATGAGCAGTTCTTC

size: -
V: TRBV19
J: TRBJ1-5
D: -
CDR3: CASSIVVGQTTNQPQHF
DNA: TGTGCCAGTAGTATAGTCGTGGGCCAGACAACCAATCAGCCCCAGCATTTT

size: -
V: TRBV27
J: TRBJ2-5
D: TRBD2
CDR3: CASSLGAGEEETQYF
DNA: TGTGCCAGCAGTTTAGGCGCGGGAGAGGAAGAGACCCAGTACTTC

size: once
V: TRBV7-9
J: TRBJ2-7
D: TRBD2
CDR3: CSSSFSSGRAHEQYF
DNA: TGTTCCAGCAGCTTTAGTAGCGGGAGGGCCCACGAGCAGTACTTC

size: -
V: TRBV6-5
J: TRBJ2-7
D: TRBD1
CDR3: CASSYRTGGLYEQYF
DNA: TGTGCCAGCAGTTACCGGACAGGGGGCCTATACGAGCAGTACTTC

size: -
V: TRBV2
J: TRBJ2-3
D: TRBD2
CDR3: CASGLAGVTDTQYF
DNA: TGTGCCAGCGGACTAGCGGGAGTCACAGATACGCAGTATTTT

size: -
V: TRBV30
J: TRBJ1-3
D: TRBD1
CDR3: CAWRPPDRVSGNTIYF
DNA: TGTGCCTGGAGGCCACCCGACAGGGTCTCTGGAAACACCATATATTTT

size: once
V: TRBV15
J: TRBJ2-4
D: -
CDR3: CATSRDGGEVNIQYF
DNA: TGTGCCACCAGCAGAGATGGAGGGGAGGTAAACATTCAGTACTTC

size: -
V: TRBV18
J: TRBJ2-7
D: -
CDR3: CASSPLSLSGQYF
DNA: TGTGCCAGCTCACCACTTAGTCTCTCAGGGCAGTACTTC

size: -
V: TRBV4-1
J: TRBJ2-7
D: TRBD2
CDR3: CASSQPPAGGYEQYF
DNA: TGCGCCAGCAGCCAACCCCCAGCGGGAGGCTACGAGCAGTACTTC

size: few
V: TRBV28
J: TRBJ1-5
D: -
CDR3: CASSDRGSGRQPQHF
DNA: TGTGCCAGCAGCGACCGAGGATCAGGGCGGCAGCCCCAGCATTTT

size: -
V: TRBV2
J: TRBJ1-1
D: -
CDR3: CASSERPGWTEAFF
DNA: TGTGCCAGCAGTGAACGACCGGGGTGGACTGAAGCTTTCTTT

size: -
V: TRBV13
J: TRBJ1-3
D: -
CDR3: CASSPTTQEDSGNTIYF
DNA: TGTGCCAGCAGCCCGACCACCCAGGAAGACTCTGGAAACACCATATATTTT

size: -
V: TRBV6-5
J: TRBJ1-1
D: -
CDR3: CASSHPRNTEAFF
DNA: TGTGCCAGCAGTCATCCCAGGAACACTGAAGCTTTCTTT

size: few
V: TRBV2
J: TRBJ2-3
D: -
CDR3: CASSVRTATDTQYF
DNA: TGTGCCAGCAGTGTTAGGACAGCCACAGATACGCAGTATTTT

size: few
V: TRBV7-3
J: TRBJ1-1
D: TRBD1
CDR3: CASSLTKPGQVSFF
DNA: TGTGCCAGCAGCTTAACGAAACCGGGACAGGTATCTTTCTTT